Listed below are T cell receptor beta chains from one sample, sequenced in a study of shared clonotypes between healthy human individuals. TCRdb keeps only in-frame clones here, not all; method: immunoSEQ multiplex PCR. The sample has just over 2,000,000 clones, 85% to 95% seen once. The sequencing input was naive CD8+ T cells sorted from blood. Source of these receptors: a man between 18 and 29 years old in good health. Each CDR3 is given with its conserved first and last residue.

>18|TRBJ1-6|TRBV9
CASSVATLGQGNDSPLHF
>16|TRBJ2-2|TRBV5-4
CASSLVGGRETGELFF
>16|TRBJ2-7|TRBV15
CATSRDVGLAGSEQYF
>15|TRBJ2-2|TRBV21-1
CASSKVGQGPGELFF
>14|TRBJ2-7|TRBV6-5
CASKGQVTSYEQYF
>12|TRBJ2-3|TRBV9
CASSSTADTQYF
>17|TRBJ2-2|TRBV4-1
CASSQLPGGLIPGELFF
>16|TRBJ2-5|TRBV7-9
CASSNHPGTGLKTQYF
>14|TRBJ2-7|TRBV10-2
CASSESTSPYEQYF
>14|TRBJ1-2|TRBV9
CASSVGQNLGGYTF
>13|TRBJ1-2|TRBV28
CASMTAVNYGYTF
>13|TRBJ1-1|TRBV27
CASSFLGSGEAFF
>14|TRBJ2-1|TRBV9
CASSPGGGENEQFF
>14|TRBJ2-7|TRBV27
CASSITNVWDEQYF
>18|TRBJ2-7|TRBV4-3
CASSPPRYYDRGPYEQYF
>13|TRBJ2-3|TRBV27
CASSLTATDTQYF
>15|TRBJ2-1|TRBV11-1
CASSPWRGAGDEQFF
>12|TRBJ2-1|TRBV30
CAWSRASNEQFF